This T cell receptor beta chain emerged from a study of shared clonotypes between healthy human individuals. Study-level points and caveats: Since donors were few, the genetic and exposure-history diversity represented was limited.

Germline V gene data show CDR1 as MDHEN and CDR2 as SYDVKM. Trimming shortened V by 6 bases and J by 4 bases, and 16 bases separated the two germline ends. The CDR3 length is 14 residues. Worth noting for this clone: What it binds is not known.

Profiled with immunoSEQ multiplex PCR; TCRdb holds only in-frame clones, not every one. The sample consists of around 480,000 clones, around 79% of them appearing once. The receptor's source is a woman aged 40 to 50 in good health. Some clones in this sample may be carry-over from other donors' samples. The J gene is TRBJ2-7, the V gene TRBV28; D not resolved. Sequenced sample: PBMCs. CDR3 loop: CASSWVFSPYEQYF. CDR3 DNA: TGTGCCAGCAGCTGGGTATTTTCGCCGTACGAGCAGTACTTC.